This entry lists 32 T cell receptor beta chains sequenced from one sample in a study of beta chain features in type 1 diabetes. Since all of the isolated RNA was reverse transcribed, expressed TCRB transcripts were what got sequenced. Method: immunoSEQ multiplex PCR; TCRdb's copy keeps in-frame clones and lacks some. The sample shows about 350,000 clones, roughly a fifth of them seen only once. Sequencing was carried out using naive CD4+ T cells from blood. The source is a woman aged 18-29 years in good health.

This sequence joins TRBV4-3 and TRBJ2-7; 8 bases align to TRBD1. The CDR3 has 14 amino acids. Germline values: CDR1 LGHNA, CDR2 YSLEER. The junction had 4 bases not matched to a gene; V was cut back by 1 base and J by 5 bases. CDR3: CASSQGDRINEQYF. The CDR3, as DNA: TGCGCCAGCAGCCAAGGGGACAGGATCAACGAGCAGTACTTC.

The V gene is TRBV11-3, the J gene TRBJ2-1, with unresolved D. V lost 6 bases to trimming and J lost 5 bases, with 11 bases between them. Germline assignment: CDR1 SGHNT and CDR2 YENEEA. CDR3 size: 13 residues. The CDR3 loop reads CASSPLDNNEQFF. The DNA for the CDR3 is TGTGCCAGCAGTCCACTCGACAACAATGAGCAGTTCTTC.

The CDR3: CASSLDSRLAGVNEQFF. The CDR3 coding sequence is TGTGCCAGCAGCTTAGATTCTAGACTAGCGGGAGTCAATGAGCAGTTCTTC. This chain joins TRBV7-2 and TRBJ2-1; 12 nucleotides line up with TRBD2. The CDR3 totals 17 residues. The V gene end was trimmed by 1 base and the J gene end by 6 bases; junction bases not matched to a gene: 7. Germline assignment: CDR1 SGHTA and CDR2 FQGNSA.

This clone was observed a handful of times. This chain joins TRBV30 and TRBJ2-2; weak D call: TRBD1 (5 bases). V gave up 4 bases and J gave up 1 base, with 10 bases separating them. The CDR3 consists of 14 residues. In germline, CDR1 is GTSNPN, CDR2 SVGIG (reference sequence). The chain's CDR3 is CAWKLQGNTGELFF. The CDR3 DNA follows: TGTGCCTGGAAACTCCAGGGGAACACCGGGGAGCTGTTTTTT.

The chain couples TRBV5-4 to TRBJ2-1, with TRBD2 identical over 7 bases. V trimming: 2 bases; J trimming: 10 bases; junction bases outside the gene matches: 9. The CDR3 has 14 amino acids. Per germline, CDR1 SGHNT and CDR2 YYREEE (reference sequence). The CDR3 here is CASSFVGTTMEQFF. In DNA, the CDR3 is TGTGCCAGCAGCTTTGTCGGGACTACAATGGAGCAGTTCTTC.

This clone was recorded once. The chain recombines TRBV19 with TRBJ2-5, with 8 bases aligning to TRBD2. The CDR3 is 15 residues long. V was clipped by 1 base and J by 3 bases; unmatched bases: 4. Per the germline V gene, CDR1 is LNHDA and CDR2 is SQIVND (reference sequence). CDR3 sequence (DNA): TGTGCCAGTAGTATAGTTGGAGCGGGGGAAGAGACCCAGTACTTC. Amino acid sequence: CASSIVGAGEETQYF. Filled out from reference TRBV19 and TRBJ2-5, the complete variable domain reads DGGITQSPKYLFRKEGQNVTLSCEQNLNHDAMYWYRQDPGQGLRLIYYSQIVNDFQKGDIAEGYSVSREKKESFPLTVTSAQKNPTAFYLCASSIVGAGEETQYFGPGTRLLVL.

The table lists this clone with a few counts. The chain couples TRBV4-1 to TRBJ2-7; no clear D gene. Germline CDR1 reads MGHRA; CDR2 reads YSYEKL. Trimming left V 5 bases short and J 7 bases short, with 9 bases between. This CDR3 is 11 amino acids long. The CDR3, as DNA: TGCGCCAGCAGCTCTCCTCTAGAGCAGTACTTC. This codes for CASSSPLEQYF.

The chain carries TRBV7-2 and TRBJ2-5; 10 nucleotides line up with TRBD2. The CDR3 covers 14 residues. Germline assignment: CDR1 SGHTA and CDR2 FQGNSA. The junction had 6 bases not matched to a gene; V was cut back by 9 bases and J by 2 bases. CDR3 region: CASKTSGVQETQYF. CDR3 DNA: TGTGCCAGTAAAACTAGCGGGGTACAAGAGACCCAGTACTTC. The full variable domain, rest sourced from reference TRBV7-2 and TRBJ2-5, is GAGVSQSPSNKVTEKGKDVELRCDPISGHTALYWYRQSLGQGLEFLIYFQGNSAPDKSGLPSDRFSAERTGGSVSTLTIQRTQQEDSAVYLCASKTSGVQETQYFGPGTRLLVL.

The gene calls are TRBV7-9 and TRBJ1-4; 7 bases match TRBD1. Germline trimming cut 5 bases from V and 5 bases from J; bases unmatched to any gene: 5. The CDR3 spans 14 residues. Looked up from germline, CDR1 is SEHNR and CDR2 is FQNEAQ (reference sequence). The CDR3 DNA follows: TGTGCCAGCAGCATTCAGACAGGGAATGAAAAACTGTTTTTT. It yields the protein CASSIQTGNEKLFF.

The rearrangement uses TRBV9 and TRBJ2-3, with a tentative D call TRBD1 (7 bases). Germline assignment: CDR1 SGDLS and CDR2 YYNGEE. The V and J ends lost 7 bases and 2 bases respectively, with 14 bases between them. The CDR3 totals 14 residues. CDR3 coding DNA: TGTGCCAGCTCGCGGGACAGCCACACAGATACGCAGTATTTT. Residues: CASSRDSHTDTQYF. Full variable domain (outside the CDR3, taken from reference TRBV9 and TRBJ2-3): DSGVTQTPKHLITATGQRVTLRCSPRSGDLSVYWYQQSLDQGLQFLIQYYNGEERAKGNILERFSAQQFPDLHSELNLSSLELGDSALYFCASSRDSHTDTQYFGPGTRLTVL.

This clone was seen more than once but under ten times. The chain recombines TRBV5-1 with TRBJ1-2; D might be TRBD1 (5 bases). Trimming stripped 1 base from V and 2 bases from J, with 9 bases between. Germline CDR1 is SGHRS and CDR2 is YFSETQ. This CDR3 contains 14 residues. For the CDR3, the DNA is TGCGCCAGCAGCTTGCCGCAGGGCAACTATGGCTACACCTTC. Translating it yields CASSLPQGNYGYTF.

This clone occurred a few times. Within the sample, other DNA sequences also encode this same CDR3. V and J are TRBV18 and TRBJ2-7; D not certain. The germline V and J ends were trimmed by 0 bases and 3 bases, with 6 bases remaining between them. Germline V gene sequence: CDR1 KGHSH, CDR2 LQKENI. This CDR3 has 13 residues. The CDR3 sequence is CASSPPVSYEQYF. CDR3 bases: TGTGCCAGCTCACCACCAGTTAGCTACGAGCAGTACTTC.

The V gene is TRBV7-3, the J gene TRBJ1-6; 11 bases align to TRBD1. V lost 5 bases and J lost 4; bases outside the gene matches: 4. The CDR3 runs to 16 residues. The germline CDR1 and CDR2 sequences are SGHTA and FQGTGA. DNA for the CDR3: TGTGCCAGCAGCCTCGGACAGGGGGCTTATAATTCACCCCTCCACTTT. Translated: CASSLGQGAYNSPLHF.

The chain recombines TRBV18 with TRBJ2-1; 9 positions match TRBD2. The germline gives CDR1 KGHSH, CDR2 LQKENI. This CDR3 is built from 14 residues. With 2 bases clipped from V and 10 bases from J, the junction kept 6 bases outside the gene matches. CDR3 coding DNA: TGTGCCAGCTCACCAGGCGGGGGGGCGGACGAGCAGTTCTTC. Amino acids: CASSPGGGADEQFF.

V is TRBV29-1 and J is TRBJ2-3; D possibly corresponds to TRBD1 (6 bases). CDR1 and CDR2 (germline): SQVTM, ANQGSEA. There are 13 residues in the CDR3. Trimming pared 3 bases from V and 6 bases from J, leaving 13 bases between. In DNA form, the CDR3 reads TGCAGCGTTGAGGGGTACAGGGAGGATACGCAGTATTTT. It is translated as CSVEGYREDTQYF.

The chain employs TRBV11-2 and TRBJ2-7; possibly TRBD1 for D (5 bases). The CDR3 runs 13 residues. V was trimmed by 5 bases and J by 1 base, leaving 9 bases between them. In germline, CDR1 is SGHAT, CDR2 FQNNGV. The CDR3 reads CASSNQGSYEQYF. The CDR3 DNA follows: TGTGCCAGCAGCAATCAGGGTTCCTACGAGCAGTACTTC.

V usage is TRBV13 and J usage is TRBJ1-2; TRBD1 aligns across 8 bases. Per the germline V gene, CDR1 is PRHDT and CDR2 is FYEKMQ (reference sequence). The CDR3 totals 17 residues. With 1 base clipped from V and 5 bases from J, the junction kept 12 bases outside the gene matches. CDR3 residues: CASSLEGRTGRFYGYTF. For the CDR3, the DNA is TGTGCCAGCAGCTTAGAGGGGCGGACAGGGAGGTTTTATGGCTACACCTTC.

The J gene is TRBJ2-2, the V gene TRBV29-1, with D tentatively TRBD2 (6 bases). CDR1 and CDR2 from the germline V gene are SQVTM and ANQGSEA. The CDR3 contains 12 residues. Trimming took 4 bases from V and 4 from J, leaving 7 bases between them. The CDR3 sequence: CSVVRGTGELFF. The CDR3 DNA reads TGCAGCGTTGTGCGGGGCACCGGGGAGCTGTTTTTT.

The gene calls are TRBV7-2 and TRBJ2-1, with D uncertain. Germline CDR1 reads SGHTA; CDR2 reads FQGNSA. The CDR3 length is 11 residues. With 6 bases removed from V and 5 bases from J, the gap between germline ends came to 5 bases. As DNA, the CDR3 is TGTGCCAGCAGTCGTGACAATGAGCAGTTCTTC. Protein sequence: CASSRDNEQFF.

This chain connects TRBV7-2 to TRBJ1-2; tentatively, D is TRBD1 (6 bases). CDR3 size: 15 residues. The germline V gene encodes CDR1 SGHTA and CDR2 FQGNSA. Trimming took 1 base from V and 2 from J, leaving 11 bases between them. The CDR3 region is CASSLESGANYGYTF. The CDR3 DNA sequence: TGTGCCAGCAGCTTAGAGTCAGGGGCCAACTATGGCTACACCTTC.

This clone was recorded a few times. The chain carries TRBV5-1 and TRBJ2-7; the match to TRBD1 covers 7 bases. V lost 4 bases and J lost 7; bases outside the gene matches: 8. The CDR3 totals 13 residues. Germline CDR1 and CDR2: SGHRS and YFSETQ. The CDR3 spells CASSQDRPEEQYF. The CDR3, as DNA: TGCGCCAGCAGCCAGGACAGGCCCGAGGAGCAGTACTTC. The entire variable domain, with the rest obtained from reference TRBV5-1 and TRBJ2-7, is as follows: KAGVTQTPRYLIKTRGQQVTLSCSPISGHRSVSWYQQTPGQGLQFLFEYFSETQRNKGNFPGRFSGRQFSNSRSEMNVSTLELGDSALYLCASSQDRPEEQYFGPGTRLTVT.

This clone was seen a few times. The genes are TRBV11-2 and TRBJ2-2; D remains unclear. V was cut by 1 base and J by 4 bases, with 4 bases left in between. Per germline, CDR1 SGHAT and CDR2 FQNNGV. This CDR3 is 13 amino acids long. The CDR3 region has the DNA TGTGCCAGCAGCTTAGGGGCCACCGGGGAGCTGTTTTTT. Translating gives CASSLGATGELFF.

This clone appeared a few times. V gene TRBV20-1 combines with J gene TRBJ2-3, with D unresolved. The CDR3 has 9 amino acids. Trimming took off 5 bases at V and 7 bases at J, with 4 bases between the two ends. Germline V gene sequence: CDR1 DFQATT, CDR2 SNEGSKA (reference sequence). The CDR3 DNA sequence: TGCAGTGCTTCAAATACGCAGTATTTT. Translated: CSASNTQYF.

This clone was seen more than once but under ten times. The CDR3: CASSPQVANYGYTF. The CDR3 bases are TGCGCCAGCAGTCCCCAGGTAGCTAACTATGGCTACACCTTC. The chain links TRBV4-1 to TRBJ1-2; unclear D gene. CDR1 is MGHRA, CDR2 YSYEKL, per germline. Trimming took off 6 bases at V and 0 bases at J, with 11 bases between the two ends. This CDR3 has 14 amino acids.

This clone was picked up a small number of times. The CDR3: CASGRGGTGRMNTEAFF. CDR3 bases: TGTGCCAGCGGGCGGGGCGGGACAGGGAGAATGAACACTGAAGCTTTCTTT. The chain links TRBV9 to TRBJ1-1, with 9 bases fitting TRBD1. This CDR3 has 17 residues. The V segment lost 7 bases and the J segment 0 bases; nucleotides outside the gene matches: 13. Germline CDR1 reads SGDLS; CDR2 reads YYNGEE.

V usage is TRBV29-1 and J usage is TRBJ1-2, with 8 bases identical to TRBD1. This CDR3 spans 15 amino acids. Per germline, CDR1 SQVTM and CDR2 ANQGSEA. The J segment lost 4 bases and the V segment lost 3 bases, leaving 10 bases of the junction unmatched. The chain's CDR3 is CSVDNRGDKGYGYTF. Written as DNA, the CDR3 is TGCAGCGTTGATAACAGGGGGGACAAGGGCTATGGCTACACCTTC.

The table lists this clone with a few counts. V and J are TRBV21-1 and TRBJ2-7; the table's D call of TRBD2 was not tested on the DNA. TRBV21-1 is an annotated pseudogene. CDR3 length equals 15 residues. CDR3 residues: CASSNLRDFRNEQYF. CDR3 DNA: TGTGCCAGCAGCAACCTCCGGGACTTTAGAAACGAGCAGTACTTC.

The V and J genes are TRBV4-2 and TRBJ1-1; TRBD1 matches 7 bases. Germline V gene lookup returns CDR1 LGHNA and CDR2 YNFKEQ. The V gene end was trimmed by 4 bases and the J gene end by 2 bases; junction bases not matched to a gene: 4. This CDR3 region has 14 residues. The DNA for the CDR3 is TGTGCCAGCAGCCGGGACAGATCTAACACTGAAGCTTTCTTT. Protein sequence: CASSRDRSNTEAFF.

The chain has TRBV11-2 and TRBJ2-3; TRBD2 might be the D (6 bases). Deletions cut 6 bases from V and 6 bases from J, with 10 bases between. The germline CDR1 and CDR2 sequences are SGHAT and FQNNGV. CDR3 length: 12 residues. DNA of the CDR3: TGTGCCAGCAGTTGGGGGGTGGATACGCAGTATTTT. This translates into CASSWGVDTQYF.

A few counts support this clone. The CDR3 reads CASRATGLGYTDTQYF. CDR3 DNA: TGTGCCAGCAGAGCAACAGGGCTCGGGTACACAGATACGCAGTATTTT. This chain links TRBV2 with TRBJ2-3; TRBD1 is a possible D gene (6 bases). The CDR3 loop spans 16 amino acids. Germline V gene lookup returns CDR1 SNHLY and CDR2 FYNNEI. Trimming shortened V by 6 bases and J by 2 bases, and 18 bases separated the two germline ends.

This clone has only a few counts. Other nucleotide sequences from this sample produce the same CDR3. This chain uses TRBV29-1 with TRBJ2-5; 7 nucleotides line up with TRBD1. This CDR3 has 13 residues. Germline V gives CDR1 SQVTM, CDR2 ANQGSEA. The ends lost 1 base at V and 3 bases at J; junction bases unmatched: 2. The CDR3 loop is CSVEGQGKETQYF. Here the CDR3 DNA reads TGCAGCGTTGAAGGACAGGGAAAAGAGACCCAGTACTTC. Variable domain in full (rest from reference TRBV29-1 and TRBJ2-5): SAVISQKPSRDICQRGTSLTIQCQVDSQVTMMFWYRQQPGQSLTLIATANQGSEATYESGFVIDKFPISRPNLTFSTLTVSNMSPEDSSIYLCSVEGQGKETQYFGPGTRLLVL.

Only a few counts were recorded for this clone. This chain connects TRBV4-3 to TRBJ1-1; no definite D call. Trimming pared 2 bases from V and 4 bases from J, leaving 8 bases between. This CDR3 is 13 amino acids long. Germline V gene sequence: CDR1 LGHNA, CDR2 YSLEER. The CDR3 DNA reads as TGCGCCAGCAGCCAACAGGTCGGCACTGAAGCTTTCTTT. Translating gives CASSQQVGTEAFF.